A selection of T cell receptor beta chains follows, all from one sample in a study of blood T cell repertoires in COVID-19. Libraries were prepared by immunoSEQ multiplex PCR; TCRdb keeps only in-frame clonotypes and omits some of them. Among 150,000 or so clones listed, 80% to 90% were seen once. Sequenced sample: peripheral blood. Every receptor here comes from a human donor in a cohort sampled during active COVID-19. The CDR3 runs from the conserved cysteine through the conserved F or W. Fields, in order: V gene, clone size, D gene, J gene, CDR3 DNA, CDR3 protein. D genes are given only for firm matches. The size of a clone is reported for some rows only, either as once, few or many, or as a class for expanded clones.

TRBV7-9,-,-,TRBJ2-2,TGTGCCAGCAGCTTAGCTCGGACCGGGGAGCTGTTTTTT,CASSLARTGELFF
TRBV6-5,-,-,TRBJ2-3,TGTGCCAGCTCTTTCAGGACTAGCACAGATACGCAGTATTTT,CASSFRTSTDTQYF
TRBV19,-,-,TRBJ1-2,TGTGCCAGTAGTACAAGTGGGGGGGCGCGATCTGGCTACACCTTC,CASSTSGGARSGYTF
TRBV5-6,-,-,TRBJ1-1,TGTGCCAGCAGCTTCGGACAGCCGAACACTGAAGCTTTCTTT,CASSFGQPNTEAFF
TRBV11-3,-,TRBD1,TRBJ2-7,TGTGCCAGCAGCCCCACAGGGGGCAGAGAGCAGTACTTC,CASSPTGGREQYF
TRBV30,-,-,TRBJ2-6,TGTGCCTGGAGTGTACTAGGGGGTTACGGGGCCAACGTCCTGACTTTC,CAWSVLGGYGANVLTF
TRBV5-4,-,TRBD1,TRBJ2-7,TGTGCCAGCAGCCCCGGGACAGGAGGCGAGCAGTACTTC,CASSPGTGGEQYF
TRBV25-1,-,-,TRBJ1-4,TGTGCCAGCAGTGAATGGTGGTCAGACATTAATGAAAAACTGTTTTTT,CASSEWWSDINEKLFF
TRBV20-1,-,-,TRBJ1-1,TGCAGTGCTAGTTTAGGGGAACGATCGGCTTTCTTT,CSASLGERSAFF
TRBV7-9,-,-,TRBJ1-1,TGTGCCAGCAGGTTCGCCCGAGACACTGAAGCTTTCTTT,CASRFARDTEAFF
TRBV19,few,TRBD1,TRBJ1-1,TGTGCCAGTAGAGACTTCGTGACAGGGATGACTGAAGCTTTCTTT,CASRDFVTGMTEAFF
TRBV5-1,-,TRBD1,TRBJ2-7,TGCGCCAGCAGCCCTTCGACAGGGGTTGCCTACGAGCAGTACTTC,CASSPSTGVAYEQYF
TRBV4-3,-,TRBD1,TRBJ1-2,TGCGCCAGCAGCCCTACCCAGGGGGGCAGCTATGGCTACACCTTC,CASSPTQGGSYGYTF
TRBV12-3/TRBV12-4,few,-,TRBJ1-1,TGTGCCAGCAGTTTAAGGGGGAACACTGAAGCTTTCTTT,CASSLRGNTEAFF
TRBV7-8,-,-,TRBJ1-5,TGTGCCAGCAGCTCAGGACAAACTACGACGCCCCAGCATTTT,CASSSGQTTTPQHF
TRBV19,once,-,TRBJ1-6,TGTGCCAGTAGTTCCCAAACTGGGGCAGGATCACCCCTCCACTTT,CASSSQTGAGSPLHF
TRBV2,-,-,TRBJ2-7,TGTGCCAGCAGTGAAGCCATCCTGACAGCCTACGAGCAGTACTTC,CASSEAILTAYEQYF
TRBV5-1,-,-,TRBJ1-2,TGCGCCAGCAGCCCGGGGAGGGTTTTGGGGTATGGCTACACCTTC,CASSPGRVLGYGYTF
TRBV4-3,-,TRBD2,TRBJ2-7,TGCGCCAGCAGCCCCTCTAGCGGGAGCTCCTACGAGCAGTACTTC,CASSPSSGSSYEQYF
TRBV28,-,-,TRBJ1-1,TGTGCCAGCAGTTTAAGCAACACTGAAGCTTTCTTT,CASSLSNTEAFF
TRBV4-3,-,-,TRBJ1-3,TGCGCCAGCAGCCAAGATCGACTGAGCTCTGGAAACACCATATATTTT,CASSQDRLSSGNTIYF
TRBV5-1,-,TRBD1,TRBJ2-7,TGCGCCAGCAGCCCGACAGGGGGCTACGAGCAGTACTTC,CASSPTGGYEQYF
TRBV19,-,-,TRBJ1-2,TGTGCCAGTAGGAACAGTAACTATGGCTACACCTTC,CASRNSNYGYTF
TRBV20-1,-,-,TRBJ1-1,TGCAGTGTTCCCCGCACTGAAGCTTTCTTT,CSVPRTEAFF
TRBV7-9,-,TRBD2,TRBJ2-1,TGTGCCAGCAGCCCGGGACTAGCGGGGGGTTATTCCGATGAGCAGTTCTTC,CASSPGLAGGYSDEQFF
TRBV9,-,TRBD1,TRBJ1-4,TGTGCCAGCAGCGTAGAGGGACAGGGGGCCCCAAAACTGTTTTTT,CASSVEGQGAPKLFF
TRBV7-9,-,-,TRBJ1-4,TGTGCCAGCAGCTTGAGGTCAGGGGAAAAACTGTTTTTT,CASSLRSGEKLFF
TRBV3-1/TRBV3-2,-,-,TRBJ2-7,TGTGCCAGCAGCCAAGGGGCCGCGACCTACGAGCAGTACTTC,CASSQGAATYEQYF
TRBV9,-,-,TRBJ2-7,TGTGCCAGCAGCACCAGGGATCGGCTCGAGCAGTACTTC,CASSTRDRLEQYF
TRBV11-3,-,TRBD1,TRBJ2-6,TGTGCCAGCAGCCCCCACCCCTGGACAGGGATTGGGGCCAACGTCCTGACTTTC,CASSPHPWTGIGANVLTF
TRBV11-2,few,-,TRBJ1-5,TGTGCCAGCAGCTTCGACATCGGCCTGAGCAATCAGCCCCAGCATTTT,CASSFDIGLSNQPQHF
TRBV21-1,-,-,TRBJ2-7,TGTGCCACTCCTTGGGCGGGGCCCACCTACGAGCAGTACTTC,CATPWAGPTYEQYF
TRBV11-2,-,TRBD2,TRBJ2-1,TGTGCCAGCACGTCCACTAGCGGGGACTTATACAATGAGCAGTTCTTC,CASTSTSGDLYNEQFF
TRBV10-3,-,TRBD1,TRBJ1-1,TGTGCCATCAGCGAAGGGACAGGGATCACTGAAGCTTTCTTT,CAISEGTGITEAFF
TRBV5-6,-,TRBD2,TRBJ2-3,TGTGCCAGCAGCTTGGGGCTAGCGGGGGGACCAGATACGCAGTATTTT,CASSLGLAGGPDTQYF
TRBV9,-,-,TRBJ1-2,TGTGCCAGCAGCGTGGCTCCAGGGGTATACTATGGCTACACCTTC,CASSVAPGVYYGYTF
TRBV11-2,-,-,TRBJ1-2,TGTGCCAGCCACGCGGGGTATGGCTACACCTTC,CASHAGYGYTF
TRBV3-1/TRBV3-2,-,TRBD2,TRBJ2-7,TGTGCCAGCAGCCAACGGACCACCGGGACTAGCGGGGGTTCCTACGAGCAGTACTTC,CASSQRTTGTSGGSYEQYF
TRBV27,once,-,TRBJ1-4,TGTGCCAGCAGGAGGGGGTCAACTAATGAAAAACTGTTTTTT,CASRRGSTNEKLFF
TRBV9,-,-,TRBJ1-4,TGTGCCAGCAGCGAAGGGGTGACTAATGAAAAACTGTTTTTT,CASSEGVTNEKLFF
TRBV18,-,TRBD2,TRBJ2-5,TGTGCCAGCTCACCCGCTAGCGGGGGCCGACAAGAGACCCAGTACTTC,CASSPASGGRQETQYF
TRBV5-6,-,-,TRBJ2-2,TGTGCCAGCAGCTTGATTGTTCGACTGAGCGCCGGGGAGCTGTTTTTT,CASSLIVRLSAGELFF
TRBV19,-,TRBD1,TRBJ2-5,TGTGCCAGTAGTCCGCGGACAGGGGGCGAGACCCAGTACTTC,CASSPRTGGETQYF